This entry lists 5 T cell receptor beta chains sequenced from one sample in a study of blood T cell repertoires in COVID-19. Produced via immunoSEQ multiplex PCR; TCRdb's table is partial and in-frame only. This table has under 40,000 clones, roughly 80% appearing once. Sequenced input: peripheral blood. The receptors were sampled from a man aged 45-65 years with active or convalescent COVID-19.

This CDR3 is CASQDPGEAGELFF. The CDR3 region has the DNA TGTGCCAGCCAAGACCCCGGGGAGGCCGGGGAGCTGTTTTTT. The rearrangement uses TRBV7-9 and TRBJ2-2; possibly TRBD2 for D (6 bases). Trimming pared 8 bases from V and 6 bases from J, leaving 16 bases between. The CDR3 is 14 residues long. CDR1 and CDR2 (germline): SEHNR, FQNEAQ (reference sequence). Drawing the rest from reference TRBV7-9 and TRBJ2-2, the complete variable domain is DTGVSQNPRHKITKRGQNVTFRCDPISEHNRLYWYRQTLGQGPEFLTYFQNEAQLEKSRLLSDRFSAERPKGSFSTLEIQRTEQGDSAMYLCASQDPGEAGELFFGEGSRLTVL.

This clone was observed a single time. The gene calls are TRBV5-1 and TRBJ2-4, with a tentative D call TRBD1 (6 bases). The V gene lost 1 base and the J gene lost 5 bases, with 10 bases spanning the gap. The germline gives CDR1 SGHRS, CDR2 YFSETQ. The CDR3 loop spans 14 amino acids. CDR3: CASSLWGRENIQYF. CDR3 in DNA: TGCGCCAGCAGCTTGTGGGGGCGCGAAAACATTCAGTACTTC.

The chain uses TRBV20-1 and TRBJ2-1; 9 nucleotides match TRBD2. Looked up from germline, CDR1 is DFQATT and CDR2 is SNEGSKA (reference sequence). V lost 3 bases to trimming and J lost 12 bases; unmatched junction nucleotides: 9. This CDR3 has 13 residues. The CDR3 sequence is CSASVRGGFLQFF. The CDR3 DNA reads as TGCAGTGCTAGTGTGCGGGGGGGTTTTTTGCAGTTCTTC.

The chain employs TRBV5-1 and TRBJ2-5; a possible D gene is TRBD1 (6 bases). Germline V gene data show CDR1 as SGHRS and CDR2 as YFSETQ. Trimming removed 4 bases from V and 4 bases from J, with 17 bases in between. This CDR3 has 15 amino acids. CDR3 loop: CASSPSGTKGETQYF. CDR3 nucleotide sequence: TGCGCCAGCAGCCCGTCCGGGACAAAAGGAGAGACCCAGTACTTC.

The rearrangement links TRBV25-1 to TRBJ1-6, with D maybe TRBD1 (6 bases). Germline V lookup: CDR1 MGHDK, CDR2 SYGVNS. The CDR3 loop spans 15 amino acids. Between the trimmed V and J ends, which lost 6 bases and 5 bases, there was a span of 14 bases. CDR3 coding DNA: TGTGCCAGCAGCCAACAGGGTTCCAATAATTCACCCCTCCACTTT. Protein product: CASSQQGSNNSPLHF.